The entry below describes one TCR beta chain. Its target is unknown. PCR involved 60 Vbeta and 13 Jbeta primers. Data came from immunoSEQ multiplex PCR; TCRdb stores just in-frame clones and leaves some out. There are just over 150,000 clones in the sample; about 86% occur only once, and around 1.8% lies in the top ten. The junction had 4 bases not matched to a gene; V was cut back by 1 base and J by 8 bases. The CDR3 sequence is 13 residues long. Germline lookup yields CDR1 SGHTA and CDR2 FQGNSA. This sample is part of a study of cytomegalovirus exposure and HLA in healthy donors. Study observations and caveats: Cytomegalovirus association was listed for approximately 160 TCR beta chains. In a later analysis, TCR beta V- and J-gene trimming was associated with a missense DCLRE1C variant. A reported reduction in N-insertions relative to the 666-donor mean was seen in an Asian-associated ancestry cluster in a later analysis.

This chain links TRBV7-2 with TRBJ1-1; 7 nucleotides line up with TRBD1. This receptor was taken from a woman between 18 and 30 years old in good health and CMV-seronegative. The sequencing input was PBMCs. CDR3 sequence reads: CASSLDPDREAFF. For the CDR3, the DNA is TGTGCCAGCAGCTTAGATCCGGACAGGGAAGCTTTCTTT.